Following are 29 T cell receptor beta chains from one sample sequenced in a study of blood T cell repertoires in COVID-19. Libraries were prepared by immunoSEQ multiplex PCR; TCRdb keeps only in-frame clonotypes and omits some of them. This table holds over 300,000 clones, about 82% found once. The specimen was peripheral blood. These receptor sequences come from a woman aged 45-59 years with acute or convalescent COVID-19.

This chain connects TRBV27 to TRBJ1-5, with 7 bases aligning to TRBD1. Germline V gives CDR1 MNHEY, CDR2 SMNVEV (reference sequence). This CDR3 region has 14 residues. V lost 2 bases and J lost 7; bases outside the gene matches: 5. The CDR3 bases are TGTGCCAGCAGTTTAAGGGGGCAGGGCCAGCCCCAGCATTTT. Translation gives CASSLRGQGQPQHF.

The V gene is TRBV5-4, the J gene TRBJ1-6; tentatively, D is TRBD1 (6 bases). Trimming stripped 5 bases from V and 9 bases from J, with 15 bases between. This CDR3 has 14 residues. Germline CDR1 reads SGHNT; CDR2 reads YYREEE (reference sequence). This chain's CDR3 is CASSVQGEGSPLHF. The CDR3 coding sequence is TGTGCCAGCAGTGTACAGGGAGAAGGTTCACCCCTCCACTTT.

The J gene is TRBJ2-1, the V gene TRBV6-1; no reliable D call. The V end lost 2 bases, the J end lost 7 bases, and 9 bases lay between the germline ends. CDR1 and CDR2 from the germline V gene are MNHNS and SASEGT. The CDR3 covers 13 residues. In nucleotides, the CDR3 is TGTGCCAGCAGTGAAATCCCCAGGAATGAGCAGTTCTTC. Translation gives CASSEIPRNEQFF.

V and J are TRBV27 and TRBJ1-5; a possible D gene is TRBD1 (5 bases). This CDR3 contains 16 residues. Between the trimmed V and J ends, which lost 5 bases and 6 bases, there was a span of 20 bases. Per germline, CDR1 MNHEY and CDR2 SMNVEV (reference sequence). The CDR3 sequence: CASSGGTGGDGQPQHF. In DNA form, the CDR3 reads TGTGCCAGCAGTGGCGGGACTGGGGGGGACGGTCAGCCCCAGCATTTT.

V usage is TRBV11-2 and J usage is TRBJ2-5; tentatively, D is TRBD2 (6 bases). This CDR3 has 16 amino acids. The V gene lost 1 base and the J gene lost 1 base, with 13 bases spanning the gap. Germline CDR1 reads SGHAT; CDR2 reads FQNNGV. The CDR3 loop is CASSLGGLGGQETQYF. Written as DNA, the CDR3 is TGTGCCAGCAGCTTAGGAGGTCTGGGGGGCCAAGAGACCCAGTACTTC.

This clone was counted a single time. The V call is TRBV6-2 or TRBV6-3, the J call TRBJ2-7; 11 nucleotides match TRBD1. Germline CDR1 is MNHEY and CDR2 is SVGEGT. The CDR3 consists of 15 residues. Trimming took 4 bases from V and 4 from J; bases not matched to a gene: 6. CDR3 protein: CASSSRDRGTYEQYF. The CDR3, as DNA: TGTGCCAGCAGTTCCCGGGACAGGGGGACTTACGAGCAGTACTTC.

V gene TRBV11-2 combines with J gene TRBJ2-3; tentatively, D is TRBD2 (5 bases). Germline lookup yields CDR1 SGHAT and CDR2 FQNNGV. CDR3 length: 13 residues. V was pared by 7 bases and J by 0 bases, with 8 bases between. The CDR3 nucleotides read TGTGCCAGCACCCGGGGTAGCACAGATACGCAGTATTTT. It yields the protein CASTRGSTDTQYF.

The CDR3 DNA reads as TGTGCCAGCAGCTTGGTTCCGGGACAGGATGCTGGAAACACCATATATTTT. Amino acid sequence: CASSLVPGQDAGNTIYF. The chain carries TRBV5-4 and TRBJ1-3; 8 bases match TRBD1. This CDR3 has 17 residues. V lost 0 bases and J lost 2; bases outside the gene matches: 7. The V gene's germline CDR1 is SGHNT and CDR2 YYREEE (reference sequence).

The gene calls are TRBV9 and TRBJ1-1; no clear D. Trimming shortened V by 7 bases and J by 1 base, and 8 bases separated the two germline ends. The CDR3 contains 12 residues. Germline lookup yields CDR1 SGDLS and CDR2 YYNGEE. For the CDR3, the DNA is TGTGCCAGCCGACCGGGGAACACTGAAGCTTTCTTT. As protein: CASRPGNTEAFF.

The chain recombines TRBV9 with TRBJ2-5, with TRBD1 as a possible D gene (6 bases). CDR1 and CDR2 (germline): SGDLS, YYNGEE. The CDR3 loop spans 13 amino acids. V dropped 4 bases and J dropped 3 bases, with 10 bases sitting between them. This CDR3 is CASSRTVKETQYF. The CDR3 coding sequence is TGTGCCAGCAGCCGGACAGTGAAAGAGACCCAGTACTTC.

A note on this clone: Compared with germline, one end of the junction differs, possibly owing to a read error. This chain joins TRBV28 and TRBJ2-7, with TRBD2 identical over 11 bases. The CDR3 runs 14 residues. CDR1 and CDR2 from the germline V gene are MDHEN and SYDVKM. CDR3: CASTLAGGPGEQYF. In nucleotides, the CDR3 is TGTGCCAGCACTTTAGCGGGAGGGCCCGGAGAGCAGTACTTC. Filled out from reference TRBV28 and TRBJ2-7, the complete variable domain reads DVKVTQSSRYLVKRTGEKVFLECVQDMDHENMFWYRQDPGLGLRLIYFSYDVKMKEKGDIPEGYSVSREKKERFSLILESASTNQTSMYLCASTLAGGPGEQYFGPGTRLTVT.

This chain links TRBV5-1 with TRBJ1-6; 7 nucleotides line up with TRBD1. Germline CDR1 SGHRS, CDR2 YFSETQ. This CDR3 has 16 residues. The ends lost 0 bases at V and 4 bases at J; junction bases unmatched: 4. The CDR3: CASSLGTGGYNSPLHF. CDR3 DNA: TGCGCCAGCAGCTTGGGGACAGGCGGATATAATTCACCCCTCCACTTT. The full variable domain, completed using reference TRBV5-1 and TRBJ1-6, is KAGVTQTPRYLIKTRGQQVTLSCSPISGHRSVSWYQQTPGQGLQFLFEYFSETQRNKGNFPGRFSGRQFSNSRSEMNVSTLELGDSALYLCASSLGTGGYNSPLHFGNGTRLTVT.

The chain carries TRBV28 and TRBJ1-6, with 7 bases lining up with TRBD1. The CDR3 is made up of 14 amino acids. Germline V CDR1 and CDR2: MDHEN, SYDVKM. The ends lost 7 bases at V and 10 bases at J; junction bases unmatched: 10. The CDR3 coding sequence is TGTGCCAGCACCACGACAGGGTTCTTCTCACCCCTCCACTTT. This encodes CASTTTGFFSPLHF.

The chain joins TRBV24-1 to TRBJ2-1; 10 bases line up with TRBD1. With 4 bases clipped from V and 8 bases from J, the junction kept 7 bases outside the gene matches. Germline V lookup: CDR1 KGHDR, CDR2 SFDVKD. The CDR3 spans 15 residues. CDR3 DNA sequence: TGTGCCACCAGTGAACCGGGACAGGGGATGGATGAGCAGTTCTTC. Protein product: CATSEPGQGMDEQFF.

The rearrangement uses TRBV19 and TRBJ2-1, with TRBD2 as a possible D gene (5 bases). Trimming shortened V by 3 bases and J by 3 bases, and 15 bases separated the two germline ends. The CDR3 totals 16 residues. Per the germline V gene, CDR1 is LNHDA and CDR2 is SQIVND (reference sequence). The CDR3 sequence: CASSITAGMVYNEQFF. The CDR3 DNA reads TGTGCCAGTAGTATTACGGCGGGTATGGTCTACAATGAGCAGTTCTTC.

The CDR3, as DNA: TGTGCCACCAGTGATTCCCGAACAGAGCTGGCCGGGGAGCTGTTTTTT. Residues: CATSDSRTELAGELFF. This sequence joins TRBV24-1 and TRBJ2-2, with D unclear. The V end was cut by 2 bases, the J end by 6 bases, with 15 bases between. Germline V lookup: CDR1 KGHDR, CDR2 SFDVKD. There are 16 residues in the CDR3.

The chain joins TRBV7-2 to TRBJ1-5, with D maybe TRBD1 (5 bases). The CDR3 has 15 residues. CDR1 is SGHTA, CDR2 FQGNSA, per germline. The V end was cut by 4 bases, the J end by 4 bases, with 14 bases between. CDR3 bases: TGTGCCAGCAGCTCACAGGTCGGGAGGAATCAGCCCCAGCATTTT. This codes for CASSSQVGRNQPQHF.

The V call is TRBV24-1, the J call TRBJ1-4, with D tentatively TRBD1 (5 bases). The V end lost 5 bases, the J end lost 0 bases, and 18 bases lay between the germline ends. This CDR3 spans 18 amino acids. Looked up from germline, CDR1 is KGHDR and CDR2 is SFDVKD. CDR3 sequence: CATSAGRGLLATNEKLFF. The CDR3 coding sequence is TGTGCCACCAGTGCCGGGAGGGGCCTACTTGCAACTAATGAAAAACTGTTTTTT.

This clone came up once. This rearrangement joins TRBV10-3 to TRBJ1-1, with 8 bases identical to TRBD1. CDR3 length: 13 amino acids. With 6 bases clipped from V and 3 bases from J, the junction kept 3 bases outside the gene matches. Germline loops: CDR1 ENHRY, CDR2 SYGVKD. In DNA, the CDR3 is TGTGCCATCAGAGCGACAGGGGACACTGAAGCTTTCTTT. Encoded protein: CAIRATGDTEAFF.

The chain recombines TRBV10-3 with TRBJ2-1; 13 bases match TRBD2. There are 14 residues in the CDR3. The ends lost 6 bases at V and 9 bases at J; junction bases unmatched: 5. CDR1 is ENHRY and CDR2 is SYGVKD in the germline V gene. CDR3 in DNA: TGTGCCATCAGACTAGCGGGAGGGGACGGTGAGCAGTTCTTC. Translation gives CAIRLAGGDGEQFF.

The chain uses TRBV3-1 (or the pseudogene TRBV3-2) and TRBJ2-7, with 14 positions matching TRBD2. The CDR3 has 16 residues. CDR1 and CDR2 from the germline V gene are LGHDT and YNNKEL (reference sequence). J lost 5 bases, V lost 4 bases, and 7 bases had no gene match. CDR3 sequence reads: CASSPRLAGGPNEQYF. The DNA of the CDR3 is TGTGCCAGCAGCCCGAGACTAGCGGGAGGGCCCAACGAGCAGTACTTC.

This clone came up once. V gene TRBV24-1 combines with J gene TRBJ2-7; 10 bases fit TRBD1. This CDR3 has 15 amino acids. CDR1 is KGHDR and CDR2 is SFDVKD in the germline V gene. V was clipped by 4 bases and J by 6 bases; unmatched bases: 8. CDR3: CATSDTGTGDSEQYF. CDR3 DNA: TGTGCCACCAGTGACACCGGGACAGGGGACAGCGAGCAGTACTTC.

The chain carries TRBV10-3 and TRBJ2-2; maybe TRBD1 (5 bases). V lost 2 bases and J lost 1, with 11 bases in between. Germline lookup yields CDR1 ENHRY and CDR2 SYGVKD. This CDR3 is 16 amino acids long. CDR3 residues: CAISEQGAVNTGELFF. CDR3 bases: TGTGCCATCAGTGAGCAAGGGGCAGTGAACACCGGGGAGCTGTTTTTT.

The rearrangement joins TRBV10-3 to TRBJ1-4, with TRBD1 matching over 12 bases. From germline, CDR1 is ENHRY and CDR2 SYGVKD. There are 14 residues in the CDR3. J lost 10 bases, V lost 7 bases, and 7 bases had no gene match. The CDR3 coding sequence is TGTGCCATCAACCCGGGACAGGGGGCAGGAAAACTGTTTTTT. Protein product: CAINPGQGAGKLFF.

J is TRBJ2-4 and V is TRBV23-1, with D perhaps TRBD1 (5 bases). TRBV23-1 counts as an open reading frame of uncertain function. Between the trimmed V and J ends, which lost 2 bases and 0 bases, there was a span of 8 bases. The CDR3 spans 15 residues. CDR3 loop: CASSQNRLAKNIQYF. As DNA, the CDR3 is TGCGCCAGCAGTCAAAACAGGCTAGCCAAAAACATTCAGTACTTC.

The rearrangement links TRBV28 to TRBJ2-7, with 8 bases fitting TRBD1. Germline V CDR1 and CDR2: MDHEN, SYDVKM. Trimming took 6 bases from V and 1 from J; bases not matched to a gene: 8. The CDR3 contains 15 residues. CDR3 nucleotides: TGTGCCAGCAGGCCCTACCGACAGGGGTCCTACGAGCAGTACTTC. This sequence encodes CASRPYRQGSYEQYF.

J is TRBJ2-7 and V is TRBV27; 7 nucleotides agree with TRBD1. Looked up from germline, CDR1 is MNHEY and CDR2 is SMNVEV (reference sequence). Trimming at V came to 3 bases and at J to 0 bases, leaving 2 bases not matched to a gene. The CDR3 is 14 amino acids. CDR3 protein: CASSFRDSSYEQYF. In nucleotides, the CDR3 is TGTGCCAGCAGTTTTCGGGACAGCTCCTACGAGCAGTACTTC.

This clone has just a few counts. This chain connects TRBV24-1 to TRBJ2-5, with no clear D. This CDR3 has 14 amino acids. Between the trimmed V and J ends, which lost 6 bases and 1 base, there was a span of 11 bases. The germline CDR1 and CDR2 sequences are KGHDR and SFDVKD. CDR3 nucleotide sequence: TGTGCCACCAGTTACCCTGGAGCCCAAGAGACCCAGTACTTC. Translating gives CATSYPGAQETQYF.

V usage is TRBV6-5 and J usage is TRBJ1-2; TRBD1 matches 10 bases. CDR3 size: 15 residues. Germline V gives CDR1 MNHEY, CDR2 SVGAGI. V gave up 6 bases and J gave up 3 bases; unmatched junction bases: 7. In DNA form, the CDR3 reads TGTGCCAGCAGACCTCAGACAGGGGGCGACTATGGCTACACCTTC. Its protein is CASRPQTGGDYGYTF.